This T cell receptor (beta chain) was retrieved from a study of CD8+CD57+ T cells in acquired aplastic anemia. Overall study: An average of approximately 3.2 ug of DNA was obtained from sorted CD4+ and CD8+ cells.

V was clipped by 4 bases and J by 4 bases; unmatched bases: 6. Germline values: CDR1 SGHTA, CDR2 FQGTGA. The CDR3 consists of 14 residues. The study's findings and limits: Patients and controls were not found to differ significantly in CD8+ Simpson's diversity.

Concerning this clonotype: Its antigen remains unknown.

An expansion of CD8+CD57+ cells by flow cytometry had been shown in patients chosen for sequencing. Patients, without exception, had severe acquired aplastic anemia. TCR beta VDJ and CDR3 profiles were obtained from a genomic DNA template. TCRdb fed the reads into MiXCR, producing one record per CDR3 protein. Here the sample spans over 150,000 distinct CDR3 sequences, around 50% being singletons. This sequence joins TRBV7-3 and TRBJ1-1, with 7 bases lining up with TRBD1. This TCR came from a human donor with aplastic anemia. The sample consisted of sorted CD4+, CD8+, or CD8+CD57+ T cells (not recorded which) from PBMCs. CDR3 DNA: TGTGCCAGCAGCTCGACAGGGAAGGGCACTGAAGCTTTCTTT. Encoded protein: CASSSTGKGTEAFF. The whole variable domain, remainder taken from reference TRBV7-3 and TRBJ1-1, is GAGVSQTPSNKVTEKGKYVELRCDPISGHTALYWYRQSLGQGPEFLIYFQGTGAADDSGLPNDRFFAVRPEGSVSTLKIQRTERGDSAVYLCASSSTGKGTEAFFGQGTRLTVV.